These 26 T cell receptor beta chains came from one sample sequenced in a study of T cell responses to AZD1222 COVID-19 vaccine. Here immunoSEQ multiplex PCR was the method, and the copy in TCRdb shows in-frame clones only, minus some. The data contain around 270,000 clones, 94% of them singletons. The material was peripheral blood, obtained 28 days after the second AZD1222 dose. The receptors were sampled from an adult who received the AZD1222 COVID-19 vaccine.

The CDR3 region has the DNA TGTGCCACCAGTCGTGGAGCGGGAGGCCCTCTTAATGGCGGGGAGCTGTTTTTT. Translated: CATSRGAGGPLNGGELFF. The chain employs TRBV24-1 and TRBJ2-2, with 9 bases matching TRBD2. Trimming at V came to 6 bases and at J to 7 bases, leaving 17 bases not matched to a gene. Germline lookup yields CDR1 KGHDR and CDR2 SFDVKD. The CDR3 sequence is 18 residues long.

V is TRBV5-4 and J is TRBJ2-3; D not resolved. Germline CDR1 is SGHNT and CDR2 is YYREEE (reference sequence). The CDR3 loop spans 15 amino acids. The V gene lost 2 bases and the J gene lost 0 bases, with 10 bases spanning the gap. The CDR3 loop is CASSFSAESTDTQYF. In DNA, the CDR3 is TGTGCCAGCAGCTTCTCGGCGGAGAGCACAGATACGCAGTATTTT.

The V call is TRBV28, the J call TRBJ2-1, with TRBD1 matching over 10 bases. CDR1 is MDHEN and CDR2 is SYDVKM in the germline V gene. V was clipped by 5 bases and J by 1 base; unmatched bases: 5. The CDR3 has 16 residues. The CDR3 sequence is CASSGPGQGSYNEQFF. The CDR3 DNA reads TGTGCCAGCAGTGGCCCGGGACAGGGGTCCTACAATGAGCAGTTCTTC.

Here the CDR3 reads CASSLGTGTGNTIYF. CDR3 coding DNA: TGTGCCAGCAGCTTGGGTACAGGGACTGGAAACACCATATATTTT. The V gene is TRBV5-6, the J gene TRBJ1-3, with TRBD1 as a possible D gene (6 bases). The germline CDR1 and CDR2 sequences are SGHDT and YYEEEE. The CDR3 totals 15 residues. The V gene lost 0 bases and the J gene lost 2 bases, with 9 bases spanning the gap.

This clone occurred a few times. The chain is built from TRBV7-8 and TRBJ2-7; the D is unclear. The CDR3 length is 14 residues. Germline V gene data show CDR1 as SGHVS and CDR2 as FQNEAQ. V was trimmed by 2 bases and J by 5 bases, leaving 13 bases between them. CDR3 amino acids: CASSLLGRPDEQYF. The CDR3 DNA reads TGTGCCAGCAGCTTACTGGGCCGCCCCGACGAGCAGTACTTC.

This chain joins TRBV15 and TRBJ2-1, with D unclear. The germline V gene has CDR1 LNHNV and CDR2 YYDKDF (reference sequence). Trimming shortened V by 0 bases and J by 0 bases, and 12 bases separated the two germline ends. CDR3 length: 17 residues. The CDR3 here is CATSRDPGRNSYNEQFF. The DNA of the CDR3 is TGTGCCACCAGCAGAGATCCGGGCCGAAACTCCTACAATGAGCAGTTCTTC.

The rearrangement links TRBV2 to TRBJ1-2; TRBD1 agrees at 8 bases. CDR3 length equals 15 residues. Germline values: CDR1 SNHLY, CDR2 FYNNEI. Trimming cost V 8 bases and J 0 bases; bases outside gene matches: 8. The CDR3 sequence is CASGRTGNPNYGYTF. The CDR3 DNA reads as TGTGCCAGCGGAAGGACAGGGAATCCTAACTATGGCTACACCTTC.

This chain connects TRBV13 to TRBJ2-4; TRBD2 agrees at 7 bases. The CDR3 is 15 amino acids. Trimming at V came to 5 bases and at J to 0 bases, leaving 4 bases not matched to a gene. Germline values: CDR1 PRHDT, CDR2 FYEKMQ (reference sequence). Here the CDR3 reads CASSDAGVAKNIQYF. Here the CDR3 DNA reads TGTGCCAGCAGCGACGCGGGAGTAGCCAAAAACATTCAGTACTTC.

The chain has TRBV29-1 and TRBJ2-7; 8 bases line up with TRBD2. J was trimmed by 10 bases and V by 2 bases; bases with no gene match: 13. The CDR3 totals 14 residues. Germline V lookup: CDR1 SQVTM, CDR2 ANQGSEA. The CDR3 bases are TGCAGCGTTGAAAGCGTCGGAGTAGCGGGACGTCAGTACTTC. Residues: CSVESVGVAGRQYF.

The chain links TRBV3-1 (or the pseudogene TRBV3-2) to TRBJ1-2; TRBD1 agrees at 10 bases. With 3 bases clipped from V and 6 bases from J, the junction kept 4 bases outside the gene matches. CDR1 is LGHDT, CDR2 YNNKEL, per germline (reference sequence). The CDR3 is made up of 14 amino acids. The CDR3 coding sequence is TGTGCCAGCAGCCAGTTGGGGACAGGGGATGGCTACACCTTC. Its protein is CASSQLGTGDGYTF.

Only one count was recorded for this clone. V gene TRBV11-3 combines with J gene TRBJ2-7, with D tentatively TRBD1 or TRBD2 (5 bases each). Germline V gene data show CDR1 as SGHNT and CDR2 as YENEEA. The CDR3 extends over 12 amino acids. Deletions cut 11 bases from V and 4 bases from J, with 15 bases between. The CDR3 spells CAHEGLGYEQYF. In nucleotides, the CDR3 is TGTGCCCACGAGGGGCTGGGGTACGAGCAGTACTTC.

The chain employs TRBV18 and TRBJ2-1; D could derive from TRBD1 or TRBD2 (5 bases each). The CDR3 spans 16 residues. Per the germline V gene, CDR1 is KGHSH and CDR2 is LQKENI. V lost 1 base to trimming and J lost 5 bases, with 15 bases between them. The CDR3 nucleotides are TGTGCCAGCTCACCACGGCCCTCTCGGGGCAACAATGAGCAGTTCTTC. This translates into CASSPRPSRGNNEQFF.

The V gene is TRBV18, the J gene TRBJ1-2, with D unclear. Trimming removed 2 bases from V and 5 bases from J, with 6 bases in between. The CDR3 is made up of 12 amino acids. CDR1 and CDR2 from the germline V gene are KGHSH and LQKENI. CDR3 residues: CASSPEGYGYTF. Written as DNA, the CDR3 is TGTGCCAGCTCACCAGAGGGTTATGGCTACACCTTC.

CDR3 DNA sequence: TGCGCCAGCAGCGCCCCTGGGACCCAGTACTTC. Translation gives CASSAPGTQYF. The rearrangement links TRBV5-1 to TRBJ2-5; D unclear. There are 11 residues in the CDR3. Germline V CDR1 and CDR2: SGHRS, YFSETQ. The V end was cut by 4 bases, the J end by 7 bases, with 8 bases between. Based on the CDR3 plus reference TRBV5-1 and TRBJ2-5, the full variable domain is KAGVTQTPRYLIKTRGQQVTLSCSPISGHRSVSWYQQTPGQGLQFLFEYFSETQRNKGNFPGRFSGRQFSNSRSEMNVSTLELGDSALYLCASSAPGTQYFGPGTRLLVL.

The chain is built from TRBV19 and TRBJ1-6, with a tentative D call TRBD1 (5 bases). This CDR3 contains 13 residues. Between the trimmed V and J ends, which lost 5 bases and 14 bases, there was a span of 16 bases. Germline V gene lookup returns CDR1 LNHDA and CDR2 SQIVND (reference sequence). The CDR3 reads CASSLGVPETLHF. In nucleotides, the CDR3 is TGTGCCAGTAGTTTGGGGGTTCCAGAGACCCTCCACTTT. The full variable domain, its missing parts supplied by reference TRBV19 and TRBJ1-6, is DGGITQSPKYLFRKEGQNVTLSCEQNLNHDAMYWYRQDPGQGLRLIYYSQIVNDFQKGDIAEGYSVSREKKESFPLTVTSAQKNPTAFYLCASSLGVPETLHFGNGTRLTVT.

The rearrangement uses TRBV6-2 or TRBV6-3 and TRBJ1-2, with TRBD1 matching over 7 bases. With 6 bases clipped from V and 3 bases from J, the junction kept 7 bases outside the gene matches. This CDR3 region has 14 residues. Germline assignment: CDR1 MNHEY and CDR2 SVGEGT. For the CDR3, the DNA is TGTGCCAGCAGCAACAGGGGAAGAGACTATGGCTACACCTTC. Translating gives CASSNRGRDYGYTF.

The chain couples TRBV7-2 to TRBJ1-5, with TRBD1 as a possible D gene (6 bases). Trimming took off 1 base at V and 6 bases at J, with 7 bases between the two ends. Germline loops: CDR1 SGHTA, CDR2 FQGNSA. The CDR3 sequence is 13 residues long. CDR3 protein: CASSLVQGQPQHF. The CDR3 bases are TGTGCCAGCAGCTTAGTACAGGGTCAGCCCCAGCATTTT.

This clone was detected only once. The gene calls are TRBV25-1 and TRBJ1-2; D is undetermined. Trimming removed 1 base at V and 2 bases at J, with 5 bases between. There are 13 residues in the CDR3. The germline V gene has CDR1 MGHDK and CDR2 SYGVNS. CDR3 protein: CASSESWNYGYTF. The CDR3 region has the DNA TGTGCCAGCAGTGAATCCTGGAACTATGGCTACACCTTC.

This sequence joins TRBV5-6 and TRBJ1-5; no reliable D call. Trimming pared 3 bases from V and 1 base from J, leaving 8 bases between. In germline, CDR1 is SGHDT, CDR2 YYEEEE. CDR3 length: 14 residues. CDR3 nucleotides: TGTGCCAGCAGCTCAAAGTACAGCAATCAGCCCCAGCATTTT. Translated, it gives CASSSKYSNQPQHF.

The chain recombines TRBV12-5 with TRBJ1-1; tentative D call: TRBD1 (6 bases). The V end was cut by 1 base, the J end by 4 bases, with 10 bases between. The CDR3 covers 14 residues. The germline gives CDR1 LGHNT, CDR2 FRNRAP. The CDR3 spells CASGLGGQSTEAFF. The CDR3, as DNA: TGTGCTAGTGGTTTGGGAGGACAGTCCACTGAAGCTTTCTTT.

The chain joins TRBV11-3 to TRBJ1-1; no reliable D call. The CDR3 spans 13 residues. The ends were cut back, 1 base at V and 6 bases at J, with 9 bases in the middle. The germline V gene has CDR1 SGHNT and CDR2 YENEEA. The CDR3 coding sequence is TGTGCCAGCAGCTTAGGGGCCCGTTCTGAAGCTTTCTTT. This sequence encodes CASSLGARSEAFF.

This clone was seen a single time. The chain is built from TRBV5-1 and TRBJ1-1; 7 bases are shared with TRBD1. This CDR3 region has 16 residues. The germline gives CDR1 SGHRS, CDR2 YFSETQ. Trimming cost V 1 base and J 1 base; bases outside gene matches: 7. The CDR3 sequence is CASSLFLPGGNTEAFF. CDR3 nucleotides: TGCGCCAGCAGCTTGTTCCTGCCAGGGGGGAACACTGAAGCTTTCTTT. The complete variable domain, with remaining parts taken from reference TRBV5-1 and TRBJ1-1, reads KAGVTQTPRYLIKTRGQQVTLSCSPISGHRSVSWYQQTPGQGLQFLFEYFSETQRNKGNFPGRFSGRQFSNSRSEMNVSTLELGDSALYLCASSLFLPGGNTEAFFGQGTRLTVV.

The chain couples TRBV5-1 to TRBJ2-3; D gene uncertain. Germline V gene data show CDR1 as SGHRS and CDR2 as YFSETQ. The germline V and J ends were trimmed by 0 bases and 4 bases, with 3 bases remaining between them. This CDR3 has 12 amino acids. This CDR3 reads CASSLDSDTQYF. The CDR3, as DNA: TGCGCCAGCAGCTTGGACTCAGATACGCAGTATTTT.

This sequence joins TRBV4-3 and TRBJ1-1, with D unclear. The CDR3 is 15 residues long. CDR1 is LGHNA and CDR2 is YSLEER in the germline V gene. Trimming shortened V by 1 base and J by 0 bases, and 9 bases separated the two germline ends. This CDR3 is CASSQAATMNTEAFF. The DNA of the CDR3 is TGCGCCAGCAGCCAAGCCGCGACAATGAACACTGAAGCTTTCTTT.

The chain is built from TRBV2 and TRBJ1-5; no reliable D call. CDR1 SNHLY and CDR2 FYNNEI come from the germline V gene. The CDR3 runs 14 residues. Deletions cut 0 bases from V and 7 bases from J, with 10 bases between. The CDR3 here is CASSEASRTQPQHF. The CDR3 DNA sequence: TGTGCCAGCAGTGAAGCGAGTCGAACACAGCCCCAGCATTTT.

The rearrangement links TRBV4-1 to TRBJ1-5, with 8 bases identical to TRBD1. Germline CDR1 MGHRA, CDR2 YSYEKL. The CDR3 spans 16 residues. Trimming took 5 bases from V and 1 from J; bases not matched to a gene: 7. The CDR3 is CASSVRQGASNQPQHF. CDR3 DNA sequence: TGCGCCAGCAGCGTACGCCAGGGGGCAAGCAATCAGCCCCAGCATTTT.